Listed below are T cell receptor beta chains from one sample, sequenced in a study of T cell clones after liver transplantation. Libraries were prepared by immunoSEQ multiplex PCR; TCRdb keeps only in-frame clonotypes and omits some of them. Among about 4,800 clones listed, about two fifths were seen once. These receptors are not linked to any known antigen. The sequenced sample consisted of CD4+ T cells from cultured PBMCs. Receptors were obtained from a human patient who received a liver transplant. Some T cells may be graft donor cells. Both conserved end residues are part of each CDR3. Each record gives: J gene, D gene, V gene, clone size, CDR3 protein, CDR3 DNA. The D gene is left open where the match is weak. Expanded clones get a size class; other rows say once, few or many, or leave the size out.

j_gene: TRBJ1-1
d_gene: -
v_gene: TRBV6-5
abundance: -
CDR3aa: CASSYSFGGGTEAFF
CDR3nt: TGTGCCAGCAGTTACTCATTTGGGGGTGGCACTGAAGCTTTCTTT

j_gene: TRBJ2-7
d_gene: -
v_gene: TRBV10-3
abundance: medium-sized
CDR3aa: CATFPGTSYEQYF
CDR3nt: TGTGCCACCTTCCCCGGGACCTCCTACGAGCAGTACTTC

j_gene: TRBJ2-5
d_gene: -
v_gene: TRBV2
abundance: -
CDR3aa: CASTLGRLRVKETQYF
CDR3nt: TGTGCCAGCACTCTAGGCAGGCTCAGAGTCAAAGAGACCCAGTACTTC

j_gene: TRBJ2-3
d_gene: TRBD2
v_gene: TRBV10-3
abundance: few
CDR3aa: CAISRTSGTDTQYF
CDR3nt: TGTGCCATCAGCAGGACTAGCGGGACAGATACGCAGTATTTT

j_gene: TRBJ2-2
d_gene: -
v_gene: TRBV28
abundance: -
CDR3aa: CAIRRGGAPNTGELFF
CDR3nt: TGTGCCATCAGGAGGGGCGGGGCCCCGAACACCGGGGAGCTGTTTTTT

j_gene: TRBJ2-3
d_gene: TRBD2
v_gene: TRBV2
abundance: -
CDR3aa: CASSPGTSVTDTQYF
CDR3nt: TGTGCCAGCAGCCCCGGGACTAGCGTGACAGATACGCAGTATTTT

j_gene: TRBJ2-5
d_gene: -
v_gene: TRBV7-9
abundance: few
CDR3aa: CASSQQGETQYF
CDR3nt: TGTGCCAGCAGCCAACAGGGAGAGACCCAGTACTTC

j_gene: TRBJ2-1
d_gene: TRBD2
v_gene: TRBV27
abundance: once
CDR3aa: CASSFHLAGGNNEQFF
CDR3nt: TGTGCCAGCAGTTTCCATCTAGCGGGAGGAAACAATGAGCAGTTCTTC

j_gene: TRBJ2-7
d_gene: -
v_gene: TRBV10-2
abundance: -
CDR3aa: CASSEPGRGSYEQYF
CDR3nt: TGCGCCAGCAGTGAACCGGGACGGGGCTCCTACGAGCAGTACTTC

j_gene: TRBJ1-4
d_gene: -
v_gene: TRBV15
abundance: -
CDR3aa: CATSRAPQGGVNEKLFF
CDR3nt: TGTGCCACCAGCAGAGCCCCACAGGGTGGGGTTAATGAAAAACTGTTTTTT

j_gene: TRBJ2-2
d_gene: -
v_gene: TRBV5-1
abundance: medium-sized
CDR3aa: CASSLVPTQLNTGELFF
CDR3nt: TGCGCCAGCAGCTTGGTCCCGACCCAATTGAACACCGGGGAGCTGTTTTTT

j_gene: TRBJ2-3
d_gene: -
v_gene: TRBV6-5
abundance: -
CDR3aa: CASSENLDTQYF
CDR3nt: TGTGCCAGCAGTGAAAACTTAGATACGCAGTATTTT

j_gene: TRBJ1-4
d_gene: -
v_gene: TRBV19
abundance: few
CDR3aa: CASSSPGYSTNEKLFF
CDR3nt: TGTGCCAGTAGTTCTCCGGGATATTCAACTAATGAAAAACTGTTTTTT

j_gene: TRBJ2-7
d_gene: TRBD1
v_gene: TRBV5-1
abundance: once
CDR3aa: CASSLRTGVLEQYF
CDR3nt: TGCGCCAGCAGCTTGAGGACAGGGGTCTTGGAGCAGTACTTC

j_gene: TRBJ2-7
d_gene: TRBD2
v_gene: TRBV7-2
abundance: -
CDR3aa: CASSYTSGGGNEQYF
CDR3nt: TGTGCCAGCAGCTACACTAGCGGGGGAGGGAACGAGCAGTACTTC

j_gene: TRBJ2-5
d_gene: -
v_gene: TRBV5-6
abundance: few
CDR3aa: CASSFGLQETQYF
CDR3nt: TGTGCCAGCAGCTTTGGCCTCCAAGAGACCCAGTACTTC

j_gene: TRBJ1-2
d_gene: -
v_gene: TRBV11-2
abundance: few
CDR3aa: CASSTNRAHGVVTF
CDR3nt: TGTGCCAGCAGCACAAACAGGGCCCATGGGGTCGTCACCTTC

j_gene: TRBJ2-2
d_gene: TRBD2
v_gene: TRBV7-3
abundance: -
CDR3aa: CASSRGGTGELFF
CDR3nt: TGTGCCAGCAGTCGCGGGGGTACCGGGGAGCTGTTTTTT

j_gene: TRBJ2-4
d_gene: -
v_gene: TRBV18
abundance: -
CDR3aa: CASSPPDLSAKNIQYF
CDR3nt: TGTGCCAGCTCACCCCCGGACTTATCAGCCAAAAACATTCAGTACTTC

j_gene: TRBJ1-1
d_gene: -
v_gene: TRBV5-4
abundance: -
CDR3aa: CASGNIQVNTEAFF
CDR3nt: TGTGCCAGCGGTAATATACAGGTGAACACTGAAGCTTTCTTT

j_gene: TRBJ2-5
d_gene: -
v_gene: TRBV5-1
abundance: -
CDR3aa: CASSLRSLQETQYF
CDR3nt: TGCGCCAGCAGCTTACGTTCTCTCCAAGAGACCCAGTACTTC

j_gene: TRBJ2-3
d_gene: TRBD2
v_gene: TRBV30
abundance: few
CDR3aa: CAWSVGAGGDTQYF
CDR3nt: TGTGCCTGGAGTGTAGGAGCGGGAGGAGATACGCAGTATTTT

j_gene: TRBJ2-7
d_gene: TRBD2
v_gene: TRBV28
abundance: -
CDR3aa: CASSPPIGGVGEQYF
CDR3nt: TGTGCCAGCAGCCCTCCAATCGGGGGGGTTGGCGAGCAGTACTTC

j_gene: TRBJ2-1
d_gene: -
v_gene: TRBV29-1
abundance: medium-sized
CDR3aa: CSVEGGGSLPEQFF
CDR3nt: TGCAGCGTTGAGGGTGGGGGGAGTCTCCCTGAGCAGTTCTTC

j_gene: TRBJ1-2
d_gene: -
v_gene: TRBV19
abundance: medium-sized
CDR3aa: CASSSTERGYTF
CDR3nt: TGTGCCAGTAGTTCGACAGAACGGGGCTACACCTTC

j_gene: TRBJ2-2
d_gene: -
v_gene: TRBV10-3
abundance: medium-sized
CDR3aa: CAISDILSTGELFF
CDR3nt: TGTGCCATCAGTGACATATTGAGCACCGGGGAGCTGTTTTTT

j_gene: TRBJ1-2
d_gene: TRBD1
v_gene: TRBV6-1
abundance: medium-sized
CDR3aa: CASSGGQGLGYTF
CDR3nt: TGTGCCAGCAGTGGGGGACAGGGGTTGGGCTACACCTTC

j_gene: TRBJ2-1
d_gene: -
v_gene: TRBV20-1
abundance: -
CDR3aa: CSANKDEQFF
CDR3nt: TGCAGTGCTAATAAGGATGAGCAGTTCTTC

j_gene: TRBJ2-1
d_gene: TRBD1
v_gene: TRBV7-9
abundance: -
CDR3aa: CASSLDRGSYNEQFF
CDR3nt: TGTGCCAGCAGCTTAGACAGGGGCTCCTACAATGAGCAGTTCTTC

j_gene: TRBJ1-1
d_gene: -
v_gene: TRBV18
abundance: few
CDR3aa: CASSPLVTGGNTEAFF
CDR3nt: TGTGCCAGCTCACCACTTGTGACAGGAGGGAACACTGAAGCTTTCTTT

j_gene: TRBJ1-1
d_gene: -
v_gene: TRBV2
abundance: few
CDR3aa: CASSLGRGGGGTNTEAFF
CDR3nt: TGTGCCAGCAGTCTCGGTCGAGGAGGGGGGGGGACGAACACTGAAGCTTTCTTT

j_gene: TRBJ2-1
d_gene: -
v_gene: TRBV15
abundance: -
CDR3aa: CATSSREGSYNEQFF
CDR3nt: TGTGCCACCAGCTCACGAGAGGGCTCCTACAATGAGCAGTTCTTC

j_gene: TRBJ2-5
d_gene: -
v_gene: TRBV5-4
abundance: -
CDR3aa: CASSSGGQWGETQYF
CDR3nt: TGTGCCAGCAGCTCTGGCGGCCAGTGGGGAGAGACCCAGTACTTC

j_gene: TRBJ2-1
d_gene: -
v_gene: TRBV4-3
abundance: -
CDR3aa: CASSTQQGTSYNEQFF
CDR3nt: TGCGCCAGCAGCACCCAGCAGGGAACGTCCTACAATGAGCAGTTCTTC

j_gene: TRBJ2-3
d_gene: TRBD2
v_gene: TRBV4-1
abundance: -
CDR3aa: CASSQGYELAGVGTQYF
CDR3nt: TGCGCCAGCAGCCAAGGTTATGAACTAGCGGGAGTCGGGACGCAGTATTTT

j_gene: TRBJ1-1
d_gene: -
v_gene: TRBV7-2
abundance: -
CDR3aa: CASSLFMNTEAFF
CDR3nt: TGTGCCAGCAGCTTATTCATGAACACTGAAGCTTTCTTT

j_gene: TRBJ2-1
d_gene: TRBD1
v_gene: TRBV30
abundance: -
CDR3aa: CAWGQDIEQFF
CDR3nt: TGTGCCTGGGGACAGGATATAGAGCAGTTCTTC

j_gene: TRBJ1-1
d_gene: -
v_gene: TRBV5-5
abundance: few
CDR3aa: CASSFGPLGDTEAFF
CDR3nt: TGTGCCAGCAGCTTCGGACCCCTAGGGGACACTGAAGCTTTCTTT

j_gene: TRBJ1-4
d_gene: -
v_gene: TRBV10-2
abundance: few
CDR3aa: CASSEWIPTTNEKLFF
CDR3nt: TGCGCCAGCAGTGAGTGGATACCTACAACTAATGAAAAACTGTTTTTT

j_gene: TRBJ2-3
d_gene: -
v_gene: TRBV2
abundance: few
CDR3aa: CASRTNGDTQYF
CDR3nt: TGTGCCAGCAGGACTAATGGGGATACGCAGTATTTT

j_gene: TRBJ2-7
d_gene: -
v_gene: TRBV11-2
abundance: -
CDR3aa: CASSLGAVTYEQYF
CDR3nt: TGTGCCAGCAGCTTAGGAGCGGTGACCTACGAGCAGTACTTC

j_gene: TRBJ1-1
d_gene: -
v_gene: TRBV28
abundance: -
CDR3aa: CASSLAGVTRSEAFF
CDR3nt: TGTGCCAGCAGTTTAGCTGGGGTCACGAGGAGTGAAGCTTTCTTT